This TCR beta chain was identified during a study of Ad26.COV2.S vaccination and SARS-CoV-2 variants. In germline, CDR1 is SGHDT, CDR2 YYEEEE. Trimming removed 4 bases at V and 4 bases at J, with 17 bases between. The CDR3 extends over 15 amino acids. For this clone: The target antigen is unknown.

Whole-study results and caveats: Breadth measured for non-spike TCRs was similar across vaccine and placebo recipients. In vaccinated individuals, spike-specific CD8+ and CD4+ T cell responses reportedly displayed substantial breadth.

Clones were sequenced by immunoSEQ multiplex PCR, and TCRdb holds only the in-frame ones, with some missing. The sample has roughly 380,000 clones; 92% are singletons. The source of this sequence is a human donor who had recovered from COVID-19. The rearrangement joins TRBV5-6 to TRBJ1-2; TRBD1 is a possible D gene (5 bases). The specimen comprised peripheral blood, sampled after recovery from COVID-19. The CDR3 DNA reads TGTGCCAGCAGCCCGGGACTTTACGACATCTATGGCTACACCTTC. This codes for CASSPGLYDIYGYTF.